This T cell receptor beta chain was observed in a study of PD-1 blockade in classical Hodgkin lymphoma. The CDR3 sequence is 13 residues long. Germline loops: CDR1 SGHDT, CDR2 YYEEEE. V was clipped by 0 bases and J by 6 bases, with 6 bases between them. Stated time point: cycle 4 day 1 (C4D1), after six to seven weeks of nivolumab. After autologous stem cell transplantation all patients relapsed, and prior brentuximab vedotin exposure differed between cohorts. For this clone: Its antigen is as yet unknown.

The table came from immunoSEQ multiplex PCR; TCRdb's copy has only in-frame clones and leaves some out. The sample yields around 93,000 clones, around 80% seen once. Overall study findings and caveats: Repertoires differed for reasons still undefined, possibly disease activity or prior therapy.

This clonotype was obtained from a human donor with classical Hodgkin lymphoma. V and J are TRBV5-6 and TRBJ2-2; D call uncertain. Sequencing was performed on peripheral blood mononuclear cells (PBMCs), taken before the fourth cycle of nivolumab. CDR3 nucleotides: TGTGCCAGCAGCTTGGGACCGGCCGGGGAGCTGTTTTTT. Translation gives CASSLGPAGELFF.